The clone carrying this T cell receptor (beta chain) has ten or more counts. Its antigen is undetermined. Combining iRepertoire HTBI primers with Arm-PCR of CDR3 regions, the authors built TCR beta libraries. Using its own MiXCR run on the multiplex PCR reads, TCRdb lists one record per CDR3 protein. The table lists hundreds of thousands of distinct CDR3 sequences, 15% to 20% of them singletons, with 15% to 20% in the top ten. This CDR3 has 14 amino acids. V dropped 6 bases and J dropped 2 bases, with 13 bases sitting between them. The germline V gene has CDR1 MNHEY and CDR2 SVGAGI. Time point specified: newly diagnosed GD, antithyroid drugs for less than 3 months. PBMC RNA served as the TCR library source. Into tubes containing EDTA, approximately 9 milliliters of peripheral blood were drawn. This record comes from a study of regulatory T cells in long-lasting Graves disease. Points from the study as a whole: The persistent group shared about 2,600 public clonotypes, more than the roughly 970 shared by new patients. Under persistent disease, TRBV28, TRBJ1-2 and TRBJ2-5 were used preferentially.

In addition, the sample was reused for a study of T cells in Graves' hyperthyroidism and ophthalmopathy.

The receptor was derived from a woman in her twenties or thirties with Graves disease. The chain recombines TRBV6-5 with TRBJ2-5; TRBD1 is a possible D gene (6 bases). Here the sequenced sample was peripheral blood mononuclear cells (PBMCs), taken at new diagnosis, from a patient treated with antithyroid drugs. CDR3 in DNA: TGTGCCAGCAGGTACAGGGTGGGGCAAGAGACCCAGTACTTC. Its translation: CASRYRVGQETQYF.